This T cell receptor beta chain was documented in a study of neoadjuvant anti-PD-1 for oral cavity cancer. Study summary: Around day 43, patients without progression received a fourth nivolumab dose before surgery.

With 0 bases removed from V and 8 bases from J, the gap between germline ends came to 13 bases. The CDR3 has 14 amino acids. CDR1 and CDR2 (germline): MGHRA, YSYEKL. The time point is: after neoadjuvant nivolumab, at surgical resection. Concerning this clone: The target antigen is unknown.

Sequencing was performed with immunoSEQ multiplex PCR; in TCRdb, only in-frame clones are kept and a portion is missing. The table has 40,000 or so clones, 35% to 40% seen once. Study conclusions and caveats: Higher pretreatment blood Treg/Th17 ratios correlated with higher pretreatment blood and lower post-treatment tumor TCRbeta clonality. Expansion of preexisting intratumoral clones was suggested to aid response.

The source is a person between 35 and 79 years old with oral cavity squamous cell carcinoma. This chain links TRBV4-1 with TRBJ1-2, with D uncertain. The sequencing here drew on tumor tissue, taken after nivolumab (anti-PD-1) treatment. CDR3 amino acids: CASSQESGFRGYTF. CDR3 bases: TGCGCCAGCAGCCAAGAATCGGGTTTTCGAGGCTACACCTTC.